This T cell receptor beta chain was obtained from a study of technical replicates of blood from a few donors. The CDR3 loop spans 13 amino acids. The ends were cut back, 6 bases at V and 6 bases at J, with 14 bases in the middle. Germline V CDR1 and CDR2: MDHEN, SYDVKM. Clones were read by immunoSEQ multiplex PCR, and TCRdb kept only the in-frame ones, dropping some. The sample has about 94,000 clones; almost 96% are singletons. The source is a human donor in good health. This chain joins TRBV28 and TRBJ1-2; D not resolved. Sequenced input: T cells isolated from PBMCs. The CDR3 DNA reads as TGTGCCAGCAGGCCCGGCGGGCCTCATGGCTACACCTTC. Amino acid sequence: CASRPGGPHGYTF.